One and the same sample provided the 26 T cell receptor beta chains below, sequenced in a study of control samples from healthy donors and cancer patients. Assay: immunoSEQ multiplex PCR; the TCRdb copy retains only in-frame clones and omits some. The sample contains more than 95,000 clones, more than 85% of which appear only once. The sample consisted of blood. All receptors derive from a man between 18 and 35 years old in good health.

The chain combines TRBV5-5 with TRBJ1-5, with D possibly matching TRBD1 (5 bases). Germline V lookup: CDR1 SGHKS, CDR2 YYEKEE (reference sequence). V lost 4 bases to trimming and J lost 6 bases, with 17 bases between them. The length of the CDR3 is 15 residues. CDR3 coding DNA: TGTGCCAGCAGCCCCGGTCACAGGAGTGGTCAGCCCCAGCATTTT. Translation: CASSPGHRSGQPQHF.

As for this clone: The identical CDR3 is also encoded by other nucleotide sequences in the sample. The V call is TRBV5-1, the J call TRBJ2-7; D gene unclear. The V gene's germline CDR1 is SGHRS and CDR2 YFSETQ. CDR3 length equals 12 residues. V was cut by 0 bases and J by 5 bases, with 6 bases left in between. In nucleotides, the CDR3 is TGCGCCAGCAGCTTGGAGGGAAACGAGCAGTACTTC. It is translated as CASSLEGNEQYF.

The chain carries TRBV2 and TRBJ2-2; 7 nucleotides align to TRBD2. Germline CDR1 SNHLY, CDR2 FYNNEI. V was clipped by 7 bases and J by 1 base; unmatched bases: 0. The CDR3 has 13 residues. CDR3 DNA sequence: TGTGCCAGCAAGCGGGAGAACACCGGGGAGCTGTTTTTT. The encoded protein is CASKRENTGELFF.

The chain joins TRBV28 to TRBJ1-2, with D tentatively TRBD1 (5 bases). In germline, CDR1 is MDHEN, CDR2 SYDVKM. This CDR3 has 15 residues. The V end was cut by 5 bases, the J end by 4 bases, with 17 bases between. The CDR3 here is CASSRSRPGIYGYTF. CDR3 sequence (DNA): TGTGCCAGCAGTCGGAGTCGGCCAGGGATCTATGGCTACACCTTC.

This clone appeared a single time. V gene TRBV28 combines with J gene TRBJ2-7; TRBD2 aligns across 13 bases. The V and J ends lost 7 bases and 6 bases, in that order; junction bases with no gene match: 9. The CDR3 length is 15 residues. Germline V lookup: CDR1 MDHEN, CDR2 SYDVKM. The CDR3 sequence: CASTKGLAGAREQYF. The CDR3 coding sequence is TGTGCCAGCACTAAAGGACTAGCGGGAGCCCGCGAGCAGTACTTC. Based on the CDR3 plus reference TRBV28 and TRBJ2-7, the full variable domain is DVKVTQSSRYLVKRTGEKVFLECVQDMDHENMFWYRQDPGLGLRLIYFSYDVKMKEKGDIPEGYSVSREKKERFSLILESASTNQTSMYLCASTKGLAGAREQYFGPGTRLTVT.

The chain joins TRBV28 to TRBJ1-1; no firm D call. Trimming cost V 1 base and J 0 bases, with 12 bases left between them. The germline gives CDR1 MDHEN, CDR2 SYDVKM. The CDR3 consists of 16 residues. CDR3 nucleotides: TGTGCCAGCAGTTTATTGGGGTTGACGATGAACACTGAAGCTTTCTTT. Translated, it gives CASSLLGLTMNTEAFF.

This rearrangement joins TRBV6-2 or TRBV6-3 to TRBJ2-1; 8 bases fit TRBD2. The CDR3 covers 16 residues. Germline CDR1 is MNHEY and CDR2 is SVGEGT. V dropped 0 bases and J dropped 5; count of bases not matched to a gene: 6. The CDR3 sequence: CASSYSFPAGDNEQFF. CDR3 DNA: TGTGCCAGCAGTTACTCGTTTCCAGCGGGAGACAATGAGCAGTTCTTC.

The chain carries TRBV15 and TRBJ2-7; TRBD2 matches 7 bases. The CDR3 sequence is 15 residues long. CDR1 LNHNV and CDR2 YYDKDF come from the germline V gene (reference sequence). The V segment lost 4 bases and the J segment 2 bases; nucleotides outside the gene matches: 8. The chain's CDR3 is CATSTPLAETYEQYF. DNA of the CDR3: TGTGCCACCAGCACCCCCCTAGCGGAGACCTACGAGCAGTACTTC.

The chain has TRBV9 and TRBJ2-7, with a tentative D call TRBD2 (7 bases). The V gene's germline CDR1 is SGDLS and CDR2 YYNGEE. V was clipped by 0 bases and J by 7 bases, with 17 bases between them. There are 15 residues in the CDR3. The CDR3 reads CASSVGGGQFQEQYF. The CDR3 DNA is TGTGCCAGCAGCGTAGGGGGGGGCCAGTTTCAGGAGCAGTACTTC.

The gene calls are TRBV7-2 and TRBJ1-2; 9 nucleotides match TRBD1. There are 15 residues in the CDR3. Germline CDR1 and CDR2: SGHTA and FQGNSA. The trim removed 1 base at V and 7 bases at J, leaving 7 bases unmatched. This CDR3 reads CASSLVSGQGTGYTF. The CDR3 DNA reads as TGTGCCAGCAGCTTAGTTTCGGGACAGGGTACTGGCTACACCTTC.

The genes are TRBV10-3 and TRBJ2-7; 8 nucleotides agree with TRBD2. This CDR3 is built from 14 residues. Germline loops: CDR1 ENHRY, CDR2 SYGVKD. Germline trimming cut 6 bases from V and 0 bases from J; bases unmatched to any gene: 4. The CDR3 is CAISQRGSSYEQYF. CDR3 nucleotides: TGTGCCATCAGCCAGCGGGGGAGCTCCTACGAGCAGTACTTC.

This clone was seen once. The chain recombines TRBV4-1 with TRBJ1-4; D is unresolved. Looked up from germline, CDR1 is MGHRA and CDR2 is YSYEKL. V dropped 8 bases and J dropped 6 bases, with 16 bases sitting between them. The CDR3 runs 14 residues. The CDR3 is CASRGEPFDEKLFF. Here the CDR3 DNA reads TGCGCCAGCCGTGGCGAGCCATTTGATGAAAAACTGTTTTTT.

This sequence joins TRBV4-1 and TRBJ1-4, with 8 bases identical to TRBD1. The CDR3 extends over 15 amino acids. J was trimmed by 8 bases and V by 1 base; bases with no gene match: 6. The germline V gene encodes CDR1 MGHRA and CDR2 YSYEKL. CDR3 loop: CASSQVEDRAEKLFF. In nucleotides, the CDR3 is TGCGCCAGCAGCCAAGTCGAGGACAGGGCGGAAAAACTGTTTTTT.

The CDR3 nucleotides are TGCGCCAGCAGCCCCGAGGGTTCCTCTGGGGCCAACGTCCTGACTTTC. This codes for CASSPEGSSGANVLTF. The chain uses TRBV5-1 and TRBJ2-6, with D maybe TRBD2 (5 bases). The CDR3 extends over 16 amino acids. V lost 4 bases to trimming and J lost 0 bases, with 11 bases between them. Per the germline V gene, CDR1 is SGHRS and CDR2 is YFSETQ.

The rearrangement links TRBV6-6 to TRBJ2-1; D is unresolved. Germline-derived CDR1 and CDR2 are MNHNY and SVGAGI (reference sequence). The CDR3 length is 13 residues. V lost 5 bases to trimming and J lost 4 bases, with 9 bases between them. The CDR3 nucleotides are TGTGCCAGCAGTCCGGGTTTATACAATGAGCAGTTCTTC. Residues: CASSPGLYNEQFF.

V and J are TRBV7-2 and TRBJ2-2; 8 nucleotides match TRBD2. Germline V lookup: CDR1 SGHTA, CDR2 FQGNSA. With 4 bases clipped from V and 6 bases from J, the junction kept 4 bases outside the gene matches. This CDR3 contains 14 residues. CDR3 sequence (DNA): TGTGCCAGCAGCTCGCTCGGGGGGGCCGGGGAGCTGTTTTTT. Translating gives CASSSLGGAGELFF.

The rearrangement uses TRBV28 and TRBJ1-2; D unclear. This CDR3 spans 14 amino acids. Between the trimmed V and J ends, which lost 4 bases and 8 bases, there was a span of 17 bases. Germline V lookup: CDR1 MDHEN, CDR2 SYDVKM. This CDR3 is CASSSPGPVYGYTF. The CDR3 DNA reads TGTGCCAGCAGTTCCCCCGGGCCCGTCTACGGCTACACCTTC.

The chain carries TRBV4-3 and TRBJ2-5; D may match TRBD1 or TRBD2 (6 bases each). The V gene lost 0 bases and the J gene lost 5 bases, with 13 bases spanning the gap. In germline, CDR1 is LGHNA, CDR2 YSLEER. The CDR3 has 15 residues. The CDR3 sequence is CASSQEVTGRETQYF. The CDR3 nucleotides are TGCGCCAGCAGCCAAGAGGTCACAGGGAGGGAGACCCAGTACTTC.

The V and J genes are TRBV27 and TRBJ1-5; possible D gene TRBD1, 5 bases. Germline CDR1 is MNHEY and CDR2 is SMNVEV (reference sequence). The CDR3 has 16 residues. Trimming removed 1 base from V and 0 bases from J, with 10 bases in between. CDR3 in amino acids: CASSLYKGYSNQPQHF. DNA of the CDR3: TGTGCCAGCAGTTTATACAAGGGGTATAGCAATCAGCCCCAGCATTTT.

The chain joins TRBV7-8 to TRBJ2-2; D unclear. Germline V gene lookup returns CDR1 SGHVS and CDR2 FQNEAQ. This CDR3 has 16 residues. The germline V and J ends were trimmed by 1 base and 2 bases, with 11 bases remaining between them. The CDR3 coding sequence is TGTGCCAGCAGCTTAGTCGGCGGCTTAAACACCGGGGAGCTGTTTTTT. It specifies CASSLVGGLNTGELFF.

Concerning this clone: At one boundary the junction diverges from the germline segment, which might be a read error. The chain combines TRBV5-4 with TRBJ2-7; weak D call: TRBD2 (8 bases). Per germline, CDR1 SGHNT and CDR2 YYREEE (reference sequence). The CDR3 length is 14 residues. CDR3 amino acids: CAGSLAGRGREQYF. Here the CDR3 DNA reads TGTGCCGGCAGCTTGGCCGGGAGGGGGCGCGAGCAGTACTTC.

J is TRBJ1-1 and V is TRBV5-1; D gene uncertain. Germline CDR1 SGHRS, CDR2 YFSETQ. Between the trimmed V and J ends, which lost 4 bases and 1 base, there was a span of 11 bases. The CDR3 extends over 14 amino acids. CDR3 amino acids: CASSGPLGNTEAFF. DNA for the CDR3: TGCGCCAGCAGCGGGCCATTAGGGAACACTGAAGCTTTCTTT.

The rearrangement uses TRBV27 and TRBJ2-5; no clear D. Trimming pared 4 bases from V and 2 bases from J, leaving 8 bases between. CDR1 and CDR2 from the germline V gene are MNHEY and SMNVEV (reference sequence). The CDR3 covers 13 residues. This CDR3 reads CASSSHKQETQYF. The CDR3 nucleotides read TGTGCCAGCAGTTCCCATAAGCAAGAGACCCAGTACTTC.

The chain links TRBV2 to TRBJ1-2; D not resolved. The germline V gene encodes CDR1 SNHLY and CDR2 FYNNEI. The ends were cut back, 6 bases at V and 8 bases at J, with 7 bases in the middle. The CDR3 is 10 amino acids. The CDR3 DNA reads as TGTGCCAGCAGGGTCCAGGGCTACACCTTC. This codes for CASRVQGYTF.

The V call is TRBV5-1, the J call TRBJ1-5; 9 positions match TRBD1. The CDR3 is 15 residues long. The ends lost 3 bases at V and 4 bases at J; junction bases unmatched: 5. CDR1 SGHRS and CDR2 YFSETQ come from the germline V gene. The CDR3 coding sequence is TGCGCCAGCAGCTCGGGACAGGGCGAAAATCAGCCCCAGCATTTT. Translated, it gives CASSSGQGENQPQHF.

The rearrangement uses TRBV3-1 (or the pseudogene TRBV3-2) and TRBJ2-3; 11 nucleotides match TRBD2. CDR1 and CDR2 (germline): LGHDT, YNNKEL (reference sequence). V was clipped by 4 bases and J by 3 bases; unmatched bases: 6. The CDR3 runs 16 residues. This CDR3 is CASSPRLAGRTDTQYF. In nucleotides, the CDR3 is TGTGCCAGCAGCCCACGACTAGCGGGACGGACAGATACGCAGTATTTT.